These T cell receptor beta chains were read from a single sample in a study of memory B cells and T cells in multiple sclerosis. Clones were read by immunoSEQ multiplex PCR, and TCRdb kept only the in-frame ones, dropping some. The sample contains 40,000 to 50,000 clones, around 79% of which appear only once. Which antigens these TCRs recognize remains unknown. The material sequenced was PBMCs from blood kept in culture. These receptors all stem from a human donor with multiple sclerosis. CDR3s include the opening cysteine and the closing phenylalanine or tryptophan. D genes are given only for firm matches. Size is omitted from some rows. Given values are once, few, many or a class for expanded clones.

clone size	J gene	D gene	V gene	CDR3 DNA	CDR3 protein
few	TRBJ2-5	-	TRBV10-2	TGCGCCAGCACAAGGGACCCCGAGACCCAGTACTTC	CASTRDPETQYF
-	TRBJ2-7	-	TRBV19	TGTGCCAGTAGTATAGACCCGACCAAAATTGTCTACGAGCAGTACTTC	CASSIDPTKIVYEQYF
-	TRBJ2-1	-	TRBV4-1	TGCGCCAGCAGCCCGCGGCACAGTAGCTCCTACAATGAGCAGTTCTTC	CASSPRHSSSYNEQFF
-	TRBJ2-7	-	TRBV9	TGTGCCAGCAGCGCAAGTTTGTCGACAGATTACGAGCAGTACTTC	CASSASLSTDYEQYF
-	TRBJ1-2	-	TRBV25-1	TGTGCCAGCAGTGGGGGGATTAACTATGGCTACACCTTC	CASSGGINYGYTF
-	TRBJ1-6	-	TRBV6-5	TGTGCCAGCAGCCAAAGGAATTCACCCCTCCACTTT	CASSQRNSPLHF
few	TRBJ1-2	-	TRBV6-1	TGTGCCAGCAATCTCCGCCGGGACACCTATGGCTACACCTTC	CASNLRRDTYGYTF
-	TRBJ2-7	TRBD1	TRBV27	TGTGCTACGGGACAGTTCTTTGACGAGCAGTACTTC	CATGQFFDEQYF
once	TRBJ2-7	TRBD1	TRBV15	TGTGCCACCAGCAGAGATCTAGGGACAGGGGCCTACGAGCAGTACTTC	CATSRDLGTGAYEQYF
-	TRBJ1-4	TRBD1	TRBV10-3	TGTGCCATCAGTGGGGGACAGGGTATTGAAAAACTGTTTTTT	CAISGGQGIEKLFF
-	TRBJ1-1	-	TRBV9	TGTGCCAGCAGCGGACAGTTTCTGAACACTGAAGCTTTCTTT	CASSGQFLNTEAFF
-	TRBJ2-1	TRBD2	TRBV6-6	TGTGCCAGCAGTGTCGGGACTAGCTTCTACAATGAGCAGTTCTTC	CASSVGTSFYNEQFF
-	TRBJ2-5	TRBD1	TRBV11-2	TGTGCCAACAGCTCGCAAATACAGGGGTTTGGGTGGACCCAGTACTTC	CANSSQIQGFGWTQYF
-	TRBJ2-3	-	TRBV14	TGTGCCAGCAGCCTCTTGCCAGCAGATACGCAGTATTTT	CASSLLPADTQYF
-	TRBJ1-1	-	TRBV30	TGTGCCTGGAGTACCCACGTCGCTGAAGCTTTCTTT	CAWSTHVAEAFF
-	TRBJ1-2	-	TRBV19	TGTGCCAGTAGTATAACAGGGTTATTAGGAGATGGCTACACCTTC	CASSITGLLGDGYTF
-	TRBJ1-2	-	TRBV2	TGTGCCAGCAGTGTTATCAGCATCTATGGCTACACCTTC	CASSVISIYGYTF
-	TRBJ2-3	-	TRBV25-1	TGTGCCAGCAGTGATCTGACTACCCGTGGGACAGATACGCAGTATTTT	CASSDLTTRGTDTQYF
-	TRBJ2-5	-	TRBV9	TGTGCCAGCAGCGTAGCGTCGGGATTTCAAGAGACCCAGTACTTC	CASSVASGFQETQYF
-	TRBJ1-2	-	TRBV9	TGTGCCAGCAGCGTAGAGAGCAGCCGGGGTGGCTACACCTTC	CASSVESSRGGYTF
once	TRBJ1-3	TRBD1	TRBV5-1	TGCGCCAGCAGCTTTAACAGGGGTGACACCATATATTTT	CASSFNRGDTIYF
-	TRBJ2-1	TRBD2	TRBV28	TGTGCCAGCACCGCCGGGCTAGCGGCCAATGAGCAGTTCTTC	CASTAGLAANEQFF